Given below is one TCR beta chain in context. Its specificity is not known. Trimming pared 1 base from V and 3 bases from J, leaving 12 bases between. The CDR3 totals 15 residues. Germline V gene data show CDR1 as LNHDA and CDR2 as SQIVND (reference sequence). This specimen comes from a study of a mutant IDH1 vaccine in newly diagnosed glioma. Study context: Treated patients, averaging roughly 40 years, were around 62% male and roughly 38% female. Patients' prior therapy spanned radiotherapy, temozolomide, or both; most underwent both. Points from the study as a whole: Altogether, 93.3% of patients exhibited vaccine-induced immune responses.

TCRdb keeps only in-frame clones here, not all; method: immunoSEQ multiplex PCR. The sample holds 85,000 to 100,000 clones; around four fifths are singletons and the top ten take 6% to 8%. Time point specified: baseline, week 1 (first vaccination visit). Treatment described: pre-vaccination baseline after standard-of-care therapy. This specimen consisted of PBMCs, obtained from a glioma patient treated with radiotherapy, temozolomide or both. This receptor was taken from a middle-aged man with glioma. This sequence joins TRBV19 and TRBJ1-2; TRBD1 might be the D (6 bases). This CDR3 reads CASSIGGGRDYGYTF. CDR3 coding DNA: TGTGCCAGTAGTATAGGCGGGGGCAGGGACTATGGCTACACCTTC.